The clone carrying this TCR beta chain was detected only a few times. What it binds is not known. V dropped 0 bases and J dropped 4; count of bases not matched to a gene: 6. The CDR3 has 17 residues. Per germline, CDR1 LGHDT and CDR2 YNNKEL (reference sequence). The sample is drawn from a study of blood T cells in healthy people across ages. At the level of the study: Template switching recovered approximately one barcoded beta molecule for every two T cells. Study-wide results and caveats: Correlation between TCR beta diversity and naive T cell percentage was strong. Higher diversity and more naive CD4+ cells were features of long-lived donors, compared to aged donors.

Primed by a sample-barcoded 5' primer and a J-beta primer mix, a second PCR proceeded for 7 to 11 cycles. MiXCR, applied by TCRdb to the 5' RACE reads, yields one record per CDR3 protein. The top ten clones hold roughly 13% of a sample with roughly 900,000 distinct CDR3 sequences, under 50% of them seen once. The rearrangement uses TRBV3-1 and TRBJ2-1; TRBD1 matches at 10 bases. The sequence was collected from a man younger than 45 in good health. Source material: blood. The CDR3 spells CASSQDRRDRGYNEQFF. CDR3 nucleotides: TGTGCCAGCAGCCAAGATCGGAGGGACAGGGGATACAATGAGCAGTTCTTC.